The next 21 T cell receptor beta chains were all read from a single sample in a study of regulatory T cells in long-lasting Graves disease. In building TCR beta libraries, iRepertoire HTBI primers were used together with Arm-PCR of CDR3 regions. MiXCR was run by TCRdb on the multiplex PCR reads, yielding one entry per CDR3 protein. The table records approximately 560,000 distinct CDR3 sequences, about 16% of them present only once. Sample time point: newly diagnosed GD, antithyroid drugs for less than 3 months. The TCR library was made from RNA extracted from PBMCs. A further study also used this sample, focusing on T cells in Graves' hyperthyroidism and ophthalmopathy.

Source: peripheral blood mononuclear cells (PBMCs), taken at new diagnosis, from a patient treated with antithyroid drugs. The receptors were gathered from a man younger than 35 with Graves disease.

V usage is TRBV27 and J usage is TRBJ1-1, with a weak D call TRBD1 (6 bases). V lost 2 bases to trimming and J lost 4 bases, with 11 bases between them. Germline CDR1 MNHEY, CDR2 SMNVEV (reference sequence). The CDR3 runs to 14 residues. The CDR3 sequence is CASSLRGIGTEAFF. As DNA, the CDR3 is TGTGCCAGCAGTTTAAGGGGGATAGGCACTGAAGCTTTCTTT.

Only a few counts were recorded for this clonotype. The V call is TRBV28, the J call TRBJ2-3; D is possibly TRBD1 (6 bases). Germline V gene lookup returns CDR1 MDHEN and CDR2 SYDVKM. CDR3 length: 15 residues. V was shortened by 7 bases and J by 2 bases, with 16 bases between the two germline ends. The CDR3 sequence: CASTDRDKITDTQYF. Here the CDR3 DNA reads TGTGCCAGCACTGACCGGGACAAAATCACAGATACGCAGTATTTT.

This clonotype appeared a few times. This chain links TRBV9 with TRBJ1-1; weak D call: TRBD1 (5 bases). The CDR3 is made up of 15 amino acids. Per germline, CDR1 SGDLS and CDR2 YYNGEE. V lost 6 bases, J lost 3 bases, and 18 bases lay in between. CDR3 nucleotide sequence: TGTGCCAGCACCGGAGCCTCCTCGGGGGACACTGAAGCTTTCTTT. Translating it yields CASTGASSGDTEAFF.

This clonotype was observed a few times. DNA of the CDR3: TGTGCCAGTGGCAAGATCGGGGGCAACACCGGGGAGCTGTTTTTT. This translates into CASGKIGGNTGELFF. The chain is built from TRBV19 and TRBJ2-2; tentatively, D is TRBD1 or TRBD2 (6 bases each). The CDR3 has 15 amino acids. The V gene's germline CDR1 is LNHDA and CDR2 SQIVND (reference sequence). Trimming left V 8 bases short and J 2 bases short, with 15 bases between.

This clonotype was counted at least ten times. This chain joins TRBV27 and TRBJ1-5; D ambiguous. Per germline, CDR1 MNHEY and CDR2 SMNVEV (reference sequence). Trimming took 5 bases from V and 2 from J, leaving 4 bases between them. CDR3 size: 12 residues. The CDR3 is CASSTGNQPQHF. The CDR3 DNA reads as TGTGCCAGCAGTACTGGCAATCAGCCCCAGCATTTT.

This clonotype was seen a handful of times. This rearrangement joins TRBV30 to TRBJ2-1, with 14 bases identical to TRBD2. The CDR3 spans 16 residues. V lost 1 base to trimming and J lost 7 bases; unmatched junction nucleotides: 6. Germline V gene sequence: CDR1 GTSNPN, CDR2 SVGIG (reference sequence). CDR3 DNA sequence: TGTGCCTGGAGTGGGACGGGGACTAGCGGGAGAAATGAGCAGTTCTTC. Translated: CAWSGTGTSGRNEQFF.

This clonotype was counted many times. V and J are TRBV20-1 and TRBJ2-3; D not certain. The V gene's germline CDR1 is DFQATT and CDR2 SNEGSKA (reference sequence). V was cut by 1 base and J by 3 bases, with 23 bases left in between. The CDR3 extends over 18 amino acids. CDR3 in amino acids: CSARGYKEDQPLTDTQYF. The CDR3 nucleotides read TGCAGTGCTAGAGGTTATAAAGAGGACCAGCCTCTGACAGATACGCAGTATTTT.

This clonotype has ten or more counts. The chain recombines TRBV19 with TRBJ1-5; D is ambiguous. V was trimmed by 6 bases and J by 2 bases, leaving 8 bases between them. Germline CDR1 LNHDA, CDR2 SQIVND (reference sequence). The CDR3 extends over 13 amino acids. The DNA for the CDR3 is TGTGCCAGTAGCGGTGATGGCAATCAGCCCCAGCATTTT. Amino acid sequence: CASSGDGNQPQHF. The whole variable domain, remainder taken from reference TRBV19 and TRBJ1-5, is DGGITQSPKYLFRKEGQNVTLSCEQNLNHDAMYWYRQDPGQGLRLIYYSQIVNDFQKGDIAEGYSVSREKKESFPLTVTSAQKNPTAFYLCASSGDGNQPQHFGDGTRLSIL.

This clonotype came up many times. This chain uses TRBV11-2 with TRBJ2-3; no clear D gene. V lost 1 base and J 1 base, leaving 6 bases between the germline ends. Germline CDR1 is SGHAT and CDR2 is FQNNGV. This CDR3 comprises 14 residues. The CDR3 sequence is CASSLVVRTDTQYF. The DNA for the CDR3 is TGTGCCAGCAGCTTAGTAGTCCGCACAGATACGCAGTATTTT.

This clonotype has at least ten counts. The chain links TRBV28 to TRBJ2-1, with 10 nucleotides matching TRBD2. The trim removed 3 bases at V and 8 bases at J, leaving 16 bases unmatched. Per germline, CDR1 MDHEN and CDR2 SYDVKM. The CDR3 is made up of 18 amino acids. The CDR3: CASSFPTSLAGVNHEQFF. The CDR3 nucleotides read TGTGCCAGCAGTTTCCCCACGTCTCTAGCGGGAGTGAACCATGAGCAGTTCTTC.

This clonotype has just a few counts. CDR3 protein: CASSLGLHYEQYF. The CDR3, as DNA: TGTGCCAGCAGCCTAGGACTCCACTACGAGCAGTACTTC. This rearrangement joins TRBV6-1 to TRBJ2-7; TRBD2 is a possible D gene (5 bases). The CDR3 runs 13 residues. Germline V gene sequence: CDR1 MNHNS, CDR2 SASEGT. V shed 6 bases and J shed 3 bases, with 12 bases lying between them.

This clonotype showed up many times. The CDR3 coding sequence is TGCAGTGCTAGAGATGAGGGGAATTACAATGAGCAGTTCTTC. Its protein product is CSARDEGNYNEQFF. The chain links TRBV20-1 to TRBJ2-1; D might be TRBD1 or TRBD2, each matching 5 bases. This CDR3 comprises 14 residues. Germline V gene sequence: CDR1 DFQATT, CDR2 SNEGSKA (reference sequence). V lost 0 bases and J lost 4, with 10 bases in between.

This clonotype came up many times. In DNA, the CDR3 is TGTGCCTGGAGTGTAATCCCCTTTGGAGGGGCCGGGGTCTACGAGCAGTACTTC. Translating it yields CAWSVIPFGGAGVYEQYF. The genes are TRBV30 and TRBJ2-7; a possible D gene is TRBD2 (6 bases). V shed 0 bases and J shed 3 bases, with 24 bases lying between them. The length of the CDR3 is 18 residues. Germline loops: CDR1 GTSNPN, CDR2 SVGIG (reference sequence).

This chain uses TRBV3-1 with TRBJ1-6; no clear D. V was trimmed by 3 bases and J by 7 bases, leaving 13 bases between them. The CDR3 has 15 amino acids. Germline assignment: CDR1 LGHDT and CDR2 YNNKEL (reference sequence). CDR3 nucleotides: TGTGCCAGCAGCCATCCCGGGCCACGGAATTCACCCCTCCACTTT. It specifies CASSHPGPRNSPLHF.

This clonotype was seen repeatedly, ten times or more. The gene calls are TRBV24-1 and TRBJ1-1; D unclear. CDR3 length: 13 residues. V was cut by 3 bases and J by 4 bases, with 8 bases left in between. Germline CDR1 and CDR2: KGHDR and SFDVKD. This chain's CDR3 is CATSDPWGTEAFF. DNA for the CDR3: TGTGCCACCAGTGATCCCTGGGGCACTGAAGCTTTCTTT.

This CDR3 reads CAIREGTLNTEAFF. The CDR3 DNA sequence: TGTGCCATCAGGGAAGGAACTCTGAACACTGAAGCTTTCTTT. This sequence joins TRBV10-3 and TRBJ1-1; D uncertain. Germline V lookup: CDR1 ENHRY, CDR2 SYGVKD. Trimming took 6 bases from V and 0 from J, leaving 11 bases between them. This CDR3 has 14 amino acids.

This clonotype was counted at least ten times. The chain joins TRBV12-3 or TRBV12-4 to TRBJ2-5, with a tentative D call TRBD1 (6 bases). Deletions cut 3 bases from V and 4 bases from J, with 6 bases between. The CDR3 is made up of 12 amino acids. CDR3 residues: CASSFRGETQYF. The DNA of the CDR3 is TGTGCCAGCAGTTTCAGGGGAGAGACCCAGTACTTC.

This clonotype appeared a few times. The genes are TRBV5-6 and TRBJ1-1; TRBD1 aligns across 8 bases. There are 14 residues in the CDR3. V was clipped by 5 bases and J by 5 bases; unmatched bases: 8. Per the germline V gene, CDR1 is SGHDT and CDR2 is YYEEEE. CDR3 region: CASRSQGALTEAFF. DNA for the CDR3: TGTGCCAGCAGATCCCAGGGGGCGTTGACTGAAGCTTTCTTT.

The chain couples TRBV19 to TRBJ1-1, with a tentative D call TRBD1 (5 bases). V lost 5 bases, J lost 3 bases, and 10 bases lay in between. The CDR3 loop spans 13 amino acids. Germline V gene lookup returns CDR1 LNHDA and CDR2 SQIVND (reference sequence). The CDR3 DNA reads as TGTGCCAGTAGTCGGTTAGGGGACACTGAAGCTTTCTTT. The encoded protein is CASSRLGDTEAFF. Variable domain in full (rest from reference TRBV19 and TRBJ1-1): DGGITQSPKYLFRKEGQNVTLSCEQNLNHDAMYWYRQDPGQGLRLIYYSQIVNDFQKGDIAEGYSVSREKKESFPLTVTSAQKNPTAFYLCASSRLGDTEAFFGQGTRLTVV.

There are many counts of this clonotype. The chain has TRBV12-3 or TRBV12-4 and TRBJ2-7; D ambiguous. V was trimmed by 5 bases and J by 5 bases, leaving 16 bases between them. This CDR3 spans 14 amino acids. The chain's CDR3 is CASSPLLGGDEQYF. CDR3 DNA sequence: TGTGCCAGCAGTCCCCTTCTAGGTGGAGACGAGCAGTACTTC.

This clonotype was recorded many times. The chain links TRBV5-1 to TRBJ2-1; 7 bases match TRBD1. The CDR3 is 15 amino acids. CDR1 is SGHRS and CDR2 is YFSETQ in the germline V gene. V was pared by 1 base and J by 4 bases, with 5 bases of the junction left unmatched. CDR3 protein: CASSLRTGGYNEQFF. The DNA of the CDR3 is TGCGCCAGCAGCTTGAGGACAGGAGGTTACAATGAGCAGTTCTTC.